Below are 9 T cell receptor beta chains sequenced from a single sample in a study of cytomegalovirus exposure and HLA in healthy donors. It was with 60 Vbeta and 13 Jbeta primers that the PCR ran. Sequencing was performed with immunoSEQ multiplex PCR; in TCRdb, only in-frame clones are kept and a portion is missing. This sample has under 200,000 clones, with around 64% found just once. Sample: PBMCs. All receptors come from a woman aged 25 to 39 in good health and CMV-seronegative.

The chain has TRBV7-2 and TRBJ2-1, with D possibly being TRBD2 (7 bases). Trimming cost V 1 base and J 4 bases, with 11 bases left between them. The length of the CDR3 is 15 residues. The germline V gene has CDR1 SGHTA and CDR2 FQGNSA. The DNA of the CDR3 is TGTGCCAGCAGCTTAGGCGGGGGCAATTACAATGAGCAGTTCTTC. Protein sequence: CASSLGGGNYNEQFF.

This clone has just a few counts. The J gene is TRBJ1-1, the V gene TRBV2; D ambiguous. Trimming removed 1 base at V and 6 bases at J, with 15 bases between. The length of the CDR3 is 15 residues. Germline lookup yields CDR1 SNHLY and CDR2 FYNNEI. CDR3 sequence: CASSEVQVRVAEAFF. In nucleotides, the CDR3 is TGTGCCAGCAGTGAAGTTCAGGTGAGGGTTGCTGAAGCTTTCTTT.

This chain uses TRBV4-1 with TRBJ1-1; D perhaps matches TRBD1 (5 bases). Germline V gene sequence: CDR1 MGHRA, CDR2 YSYEKL. CDR3 length: 14 residues. The V and J ends lost 5 bases and 1 base respectively, with 11 bases between them. The CDR3 protein is CASSFTGGNTEAFF. CDR3 nucleotide sequence: TGCGCCAGCAGCTTCACAGGTGGGAACACTGAAGCTTTCTTT.

The chain is built from TRBV4-1 and TRBJ1-5, with D possibly matching TRBD1 (5 bases). Trimming stripped 1 base from V and 3 bases from J, with 10 bases between. The CDR3 covers 15 residues. CDR1 and CDR2 from the germline V gene are MGHRA and YSYEKL. CDR3 nucleotides: TGCGCCAGCAGCCAAGCAAGGGGATTCAATCAGCCCCAGCATTTT. It encodes CASSQARGFNQPQHF.

The chain uses TRBV5-1 and TRBJ2-3, with 7 bases aligning to TRBD2. Germline loops: CDR1 SGHRS, CDR2 YFSETQ. There are 15 residues in the CDR3. The V gene end was trimmed by 0 bases and the J gene end by 1 base; junction bases not matched to a gene: 2. The CDR3 here is CASSLVGGGTDTQYF. CDR3 DNA sequence: TGCGCCAGCAGCTTGGTGGGAGGGGGCACAGATACGCAGTATTTT.

This chain joins TRBV5-5 and TRBJ1-2; D not certain. Trimming shortened V by 6 bases and J by 3 bases, and 21 bases separated the two germline ends. This CDR3 contains 16 residues. Germline assignment: CDR1 SGHKS and CDR2 YYEKEE (reference sequence). The CDR3: CASTSLLRGTDYGYTF. CDR3 bases: TGTGCCAGCACCAGCTTGCTCCGGGGAACGGACTATGGCTACACCTTC.

This chain joins TRBV9 and TRBJ1-4, with 8 bases that match TRBD1. The CDR3 loop spans 15 amino acids. Unmatched junction bases numbered 10, after V lost 4 bases and J lost 8 bases. Germline V CDR1 and CDR2: SGDLS, YYNGEE. DNA of the CDR3: TGTGCCAGCAGCAAAGAGGGCAGGGGGCAGGAAAAACTGTTTTTT. Amino acid sequence: CASSKEGRGQEKLFF. Looking up the rest from reference TRBV9 and TRBJ1-4 gives the full variable domain: DSGVTQTPKHLITATGQRVTLRCSPRSGDLSVYWYQQSLDQGLQFLIQYYNGEERAKGNILERFSAQQFPDLHSELNLSSLELGDSALYFCASSKEGRGQEKLFFGSGTQLSVL.

This chain uses TRBV7-9 with TRBJ2-1; 7 bases align to TRBD1. CDR1 is SEHNR, CDR2 FQNEAQ, per germline (reference sequence). The CDR3 is made up of 14 amino acids. The trim removed 4 bases at V and 14 bases at J, leaving 14 bases unmatched. The CDR3: CASSSGGARVVEFF. The CDR3 nucleotides read TGTGCCAGCAGCTCAGGGGGAGCCAGGGTGGTTGAGTTCTTC.

The chain uses TRBV2 and TRBJ2-1; perhaps TRBD2 as D (7 bases). V lost 6 bases to trimming and J lost 7 bases, with 13 bases between them. The CDR3 has 13 residues. Germline V gene lookup returns CDR1 SNHLY and CDR2 FYNNEI. DNA of the CDR3: TGTGCCAGCAGGCGGGAGAGGGGGAATGAGCAGTTCTTC. Translated: CASRRERGNEQFF.